The clone carrying this TCR beta chain was found a few times. This CDR3 has 14 amino acids. The junction had 11 bases not matched to a gene; V was cut back by 7 bases and J by 6 bases. From germline, CDR1 is MNHEY and CDR2 SVGAGI. Authors' data handling: By means of reference gene primer amplification, nucleated cell counts were estimated. Sequencing used immunoSEQ multiplex PCR; TCRdb keeps in-frame clones, though not all of them. That table gives V, J and clone size, and the DNA gave D and trimming. The sample has 100,000 to 120,000 clones; less than 90% are singletons. This sample was taken from a study of blood T cell repertoires in COVID-19. Looking at the study overall: Spain, Italy and the United States supplied samples that represented acute and convalescent COVID-19. Sample material is recorded as cDNA or gDNA derived from T cells, B-cell-depleted T cells, or PBMCs.

The receptor comes from a man aged 45-60 years with acute or convalescent COVID-19. The rearrangement uses TRBV6-5 and TRBJ1-2; 7 bases agree with TRBD1. The sample consisted of peripheral blood. CDR3 residues: CASTRGTAVNGYTF. DNA for the CDR3: TGTGCCAGCACCAGGGGGACAGCGGTTAATGGCTACACCTTC.